This T cell receptor beta chain was sequenced during a study of human T cells and chemical hapten exposure. TCRdb re-called the RACE reads through MiXCR, storing one row per CDR3 protein. The sample has 30,000 to 35,000 distinct CDR3 sequences; 5.5% are singletons. The V end was cut by 2 bases, the J end by 16 bases, with 20 bases between. The CDR3 contains 13 residues. Looked up from germline, CDR1 is GTSNPN and CDR2 is SVGIG (reference sequence). Time point given: healthy volunteer bleed at 6 weeks. The template was total RNA from unfractionated whole blood. This clonotype originated in a human donor in good health. Some clones in this sample may be carry-over from other donors' samples. V usage is TRBV30 and J usage is TRBJ2-2; maybe TRBD2 (8 bases). Sequenced: whole blood. The CDR3 protein is CAWSPTGGTVQFF. The DNA for the CDR3 is TGTGCCTGGAGTCCTACGGGGGGGACAGTTCAGTTTTTT.